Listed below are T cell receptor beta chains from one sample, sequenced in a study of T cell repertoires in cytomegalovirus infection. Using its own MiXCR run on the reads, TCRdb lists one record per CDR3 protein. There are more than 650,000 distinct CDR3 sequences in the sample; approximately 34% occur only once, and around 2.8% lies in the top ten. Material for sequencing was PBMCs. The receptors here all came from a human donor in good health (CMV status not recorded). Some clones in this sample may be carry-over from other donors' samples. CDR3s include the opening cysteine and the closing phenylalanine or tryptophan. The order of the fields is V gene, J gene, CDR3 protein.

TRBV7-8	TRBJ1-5	CASSPLPTGRNQPQHF
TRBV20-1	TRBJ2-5	CSARENLRLAGPYEWAQYF
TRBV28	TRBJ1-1	CASRSGRGTNTEAFF
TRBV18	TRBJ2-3	CASSPTSGRALDTQYF
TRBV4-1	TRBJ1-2	CASSQTSGTVYGYTF
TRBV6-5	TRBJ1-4	CASRKGELTNEKLFF
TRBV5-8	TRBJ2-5	CASSWNHGGPETQYF
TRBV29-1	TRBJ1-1	CSVGRDRVAEAFF
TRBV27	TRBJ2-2	CASSGEQGPGGELFF
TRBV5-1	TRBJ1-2	CASSLGDINYGYTF
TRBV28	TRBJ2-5	CASSLLGAGGYQETQYF
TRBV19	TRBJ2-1	CASSTSGDNEQFF